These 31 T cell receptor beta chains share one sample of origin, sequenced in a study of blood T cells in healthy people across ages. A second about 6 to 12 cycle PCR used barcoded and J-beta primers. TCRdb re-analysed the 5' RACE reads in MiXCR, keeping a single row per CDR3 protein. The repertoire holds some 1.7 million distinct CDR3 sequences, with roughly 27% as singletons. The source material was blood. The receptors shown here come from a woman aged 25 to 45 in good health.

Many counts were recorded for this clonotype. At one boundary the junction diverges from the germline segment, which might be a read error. The DNA of the CDR3 is TGCAGTGTTGAAAGAACGGCGACCCAGTACTTC. It yields the protein CSVERTATQYF. The chain couples TRBV29-1 to TRBJ2-5; no firm D call. The germline V gene has CDR1 SQVTM and CDR2 ANQGSEA. This CDR3 contains 11 residues.

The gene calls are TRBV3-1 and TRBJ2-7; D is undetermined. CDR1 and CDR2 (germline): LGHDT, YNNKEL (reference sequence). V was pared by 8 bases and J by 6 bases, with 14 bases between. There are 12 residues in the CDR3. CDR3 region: CASAGSVREQYF. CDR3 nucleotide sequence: TGTGCCAGCGCTGGAAGCGTACGCGAGCAGTACTTC.

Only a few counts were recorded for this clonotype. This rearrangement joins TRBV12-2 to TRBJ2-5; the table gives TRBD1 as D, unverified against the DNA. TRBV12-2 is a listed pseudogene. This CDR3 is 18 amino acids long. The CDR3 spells CASRLRMSDRLNQETQYF. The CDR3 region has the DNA TGTGCAAGTCGCTTAAGGATGTCGGACAGACTAAACCAAGAGACCCAGTACTTC.

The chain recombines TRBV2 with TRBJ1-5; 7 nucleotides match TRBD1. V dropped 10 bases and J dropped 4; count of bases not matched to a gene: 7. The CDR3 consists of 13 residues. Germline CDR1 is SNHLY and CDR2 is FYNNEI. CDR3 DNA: TGTGCCACCGGGGACAGTGGGAATCAGCCCCAGCATTTT. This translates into CATGDSGNQPQHF.

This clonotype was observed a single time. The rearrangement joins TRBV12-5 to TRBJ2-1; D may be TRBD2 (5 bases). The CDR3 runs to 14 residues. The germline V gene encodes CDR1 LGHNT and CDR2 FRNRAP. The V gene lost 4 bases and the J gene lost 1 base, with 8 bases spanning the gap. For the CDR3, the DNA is TGTGCTAGTGGTTCGGGAAATTCCTACAATGAGCAGTTCTTC. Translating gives CASGSGNSYNEQFF.

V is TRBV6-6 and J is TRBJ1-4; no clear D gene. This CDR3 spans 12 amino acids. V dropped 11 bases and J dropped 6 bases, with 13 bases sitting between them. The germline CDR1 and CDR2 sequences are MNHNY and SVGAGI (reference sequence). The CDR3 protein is CAAGRPDEKLFF. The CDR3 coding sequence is TGTGCCGCCGGAAGGCCGGATGAAAAACTGTTTTTT.

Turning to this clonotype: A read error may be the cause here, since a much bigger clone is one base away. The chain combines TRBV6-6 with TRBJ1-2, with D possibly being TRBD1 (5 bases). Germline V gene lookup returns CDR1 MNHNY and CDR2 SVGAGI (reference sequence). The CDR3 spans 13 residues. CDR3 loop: CTSKKDIDYGYTF. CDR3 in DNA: TGTACCAGCAAAAAGGACATAGACTATGGCTACACCTTC.

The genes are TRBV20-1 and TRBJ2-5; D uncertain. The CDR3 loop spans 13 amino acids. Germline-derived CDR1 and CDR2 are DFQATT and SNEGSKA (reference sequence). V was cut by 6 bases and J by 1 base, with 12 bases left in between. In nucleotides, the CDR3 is TGCAGTGCCCTGCAGGAGCCCCAAGAGACCCAGTACTTC. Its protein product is CSALQEPQETQYF.

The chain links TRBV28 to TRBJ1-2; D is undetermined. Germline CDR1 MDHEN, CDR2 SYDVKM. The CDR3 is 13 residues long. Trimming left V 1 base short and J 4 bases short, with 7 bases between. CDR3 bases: TGTGCCAGCAGTTTATTAGCCGTCTATGGCTACACCTTC. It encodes CASSLLAVYGYTF.

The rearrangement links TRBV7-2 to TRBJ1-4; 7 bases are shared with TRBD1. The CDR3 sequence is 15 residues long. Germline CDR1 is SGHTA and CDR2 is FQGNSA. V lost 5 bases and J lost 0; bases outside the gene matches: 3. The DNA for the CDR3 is TGTGCCAGCAGCGTCGACAGGGCAACTAATGAAAAACTGTTTTTT. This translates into CASSVDRATNEKLFF.

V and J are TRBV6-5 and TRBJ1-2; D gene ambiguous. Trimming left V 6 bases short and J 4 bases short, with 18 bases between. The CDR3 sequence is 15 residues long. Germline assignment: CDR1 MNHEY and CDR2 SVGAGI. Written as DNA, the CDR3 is TGTGCCAGCAGCACCAGCGGATTAGGGAGCTATGGCTACACCTTC. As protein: CASSTSGLGSYGYTF.

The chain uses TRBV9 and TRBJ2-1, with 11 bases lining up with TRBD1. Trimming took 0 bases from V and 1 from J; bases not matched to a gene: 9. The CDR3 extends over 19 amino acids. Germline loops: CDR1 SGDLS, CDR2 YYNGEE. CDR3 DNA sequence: TGTGCCAGCAGCGTAGTGGGACAGGGGGTGCCGAGGTCCTACAATGAGCAGTTCTTC. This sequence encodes CASSVVGQGVPRSYNEQFF.

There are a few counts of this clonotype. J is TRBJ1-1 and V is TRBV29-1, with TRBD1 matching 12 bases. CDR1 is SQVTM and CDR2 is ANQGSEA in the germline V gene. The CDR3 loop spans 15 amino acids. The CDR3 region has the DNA TGCACGACCGGGACAGGGGGCGTGTTGGGGACTGAAGCTTTCTTT. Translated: CTTGTGGVLGTEAFF. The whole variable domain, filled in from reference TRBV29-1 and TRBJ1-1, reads SAVISQKPSRDICQRGTSLTIQCQVDSQVTMMFWYRQQPGQSLTLIATANQGSEATYESGFVIDKFPISRPNLTFSTLTVSNMSPEDSSIYLCTTGTGGVLGTEAFFGQGTRLTVV.

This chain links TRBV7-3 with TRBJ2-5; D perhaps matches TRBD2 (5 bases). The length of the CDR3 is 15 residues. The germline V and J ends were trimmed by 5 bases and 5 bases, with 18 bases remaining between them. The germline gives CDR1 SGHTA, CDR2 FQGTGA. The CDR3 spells CASSPRAGRRETQYF. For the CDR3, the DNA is TGTGCCAGCAGCCCCCGGGCGGGCCGCCGGGAGACCCAGTACTTC.

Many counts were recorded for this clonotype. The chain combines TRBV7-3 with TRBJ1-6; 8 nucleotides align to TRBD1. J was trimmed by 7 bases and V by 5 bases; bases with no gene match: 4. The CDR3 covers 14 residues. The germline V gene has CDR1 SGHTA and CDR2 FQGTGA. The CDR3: CASSKSGGNSPLHF. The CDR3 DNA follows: TGTGCCAGCAGCAAGTCAGGGGGCAATTCACCCCTCCACTTT. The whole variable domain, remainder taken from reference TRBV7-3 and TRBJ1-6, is GAGVSQTPSNKVTEKGKYVELRCDPISGHTALYWYRQSLGQGPEFLIYFQGTGAADDSGLPNDRFFAVRPEGSVSTLKIQRTERGDSAVYLCASSKSGGNSPLHFGNGTRLTVT.

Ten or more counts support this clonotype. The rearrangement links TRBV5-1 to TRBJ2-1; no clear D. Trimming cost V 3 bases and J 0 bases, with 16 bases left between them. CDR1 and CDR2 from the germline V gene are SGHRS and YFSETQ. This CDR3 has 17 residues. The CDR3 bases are TGCGCCAGCAGCTCCACGGACGGAGCCTTCTCCTACAATGAGCAGTTCTTC. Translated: CASSSTDGAFSYNEQFF.

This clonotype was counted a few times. The CDR3 region has the DNA TGTGCCAGCAGCCCCCCCCGGACTCTAGATGAGCAGTTCTTC. Translating gives CASSPPRTLDEQFF. The V gene is TRBV7-9, the J gene TRBJ2-1; D might be TRBD2 (5 bases). Germline values: CDR1 SEHNR, CDR2 FQNEAQ (reference sequence). The ends were cut back, 5 bases at V and 8 bases at J, with 16 bases in the middle. The CDR3 runs to 14 residues.

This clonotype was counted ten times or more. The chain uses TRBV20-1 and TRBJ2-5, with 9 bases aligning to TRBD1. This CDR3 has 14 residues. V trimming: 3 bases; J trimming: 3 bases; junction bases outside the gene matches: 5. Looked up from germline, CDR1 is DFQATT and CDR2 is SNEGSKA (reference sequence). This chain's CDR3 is CSASPRTGEETQYF. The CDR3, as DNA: TGCAGTGCTAGCCCCCGGACAGGGGAAGAGACCCAGTACTTC.

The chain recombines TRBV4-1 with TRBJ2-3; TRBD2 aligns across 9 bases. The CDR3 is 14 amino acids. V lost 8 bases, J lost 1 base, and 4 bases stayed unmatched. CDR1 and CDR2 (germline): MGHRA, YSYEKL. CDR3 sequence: CASAEREGTDTQYF. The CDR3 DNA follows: TGCGCCAGCGCGGAGCGGGAGGGCACAGATACGCAGTATTTT.

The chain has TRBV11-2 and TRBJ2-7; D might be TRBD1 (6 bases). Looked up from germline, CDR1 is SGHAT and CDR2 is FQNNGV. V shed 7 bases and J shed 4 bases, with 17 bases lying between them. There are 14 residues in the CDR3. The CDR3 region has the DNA TGTGCCAGCACCCGCAGGGGACGCCATTACGAGCAGTACTTC. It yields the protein CASTRRGRHYEQYF.

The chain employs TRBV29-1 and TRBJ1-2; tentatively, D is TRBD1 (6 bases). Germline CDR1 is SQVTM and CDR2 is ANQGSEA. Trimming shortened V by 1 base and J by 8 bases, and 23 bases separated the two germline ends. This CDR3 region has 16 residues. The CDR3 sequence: CSVEVRGIESGSGYTF. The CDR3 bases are TGCAGCGTTGAAGTAAGGGGGATTGAGTCAGGGAGCGGCTACACCTTC.

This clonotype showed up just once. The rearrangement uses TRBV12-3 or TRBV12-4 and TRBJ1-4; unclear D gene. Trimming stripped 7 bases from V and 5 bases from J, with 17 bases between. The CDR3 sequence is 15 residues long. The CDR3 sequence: CASNPGYGSNEKLFF. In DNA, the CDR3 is TGTGCCAGCAACCCAGGCTACGGATCAAATGAAAAACTGTTTTTT.

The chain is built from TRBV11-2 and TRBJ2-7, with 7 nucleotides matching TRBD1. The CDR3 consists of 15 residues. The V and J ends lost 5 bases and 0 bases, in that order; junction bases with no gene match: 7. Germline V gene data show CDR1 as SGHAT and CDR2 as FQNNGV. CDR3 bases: TGTGCCAGCAGCCGTGAAGGGACAGACTCCTACGAGCAGTACTTC. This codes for CASSREGTDSYEQYF.

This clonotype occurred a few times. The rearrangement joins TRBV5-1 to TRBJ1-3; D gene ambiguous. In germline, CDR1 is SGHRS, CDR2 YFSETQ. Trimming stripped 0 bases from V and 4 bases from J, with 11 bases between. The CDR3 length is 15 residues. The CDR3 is CASSLGSTDGNTIYF. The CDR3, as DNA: TGCGCCAGCAGCTTGGGGAGTACAGACGGAAACACCATATATTTT.

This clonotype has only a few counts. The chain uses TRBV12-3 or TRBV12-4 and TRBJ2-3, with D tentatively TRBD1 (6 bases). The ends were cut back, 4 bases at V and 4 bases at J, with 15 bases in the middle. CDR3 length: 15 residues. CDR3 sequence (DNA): TGTGCCAGCAGTTCTCAGGGGTCGGGGCCAGATACGCAGTATTTT. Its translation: CASSSQGSGPDTQYF.

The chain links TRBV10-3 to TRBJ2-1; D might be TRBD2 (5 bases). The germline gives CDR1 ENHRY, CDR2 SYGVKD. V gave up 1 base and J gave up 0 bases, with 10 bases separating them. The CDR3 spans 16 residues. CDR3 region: CAISEWTGRSYNEQFF. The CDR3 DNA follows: TGTGCCATCAGTGAGTGGACTGGGCGCTCCTACAATGAGCAGTTCTTC.

The CDR3 nucleotides read TGTGCCAGCAGCTTATTACGGGGCGAGGATGGCTACACCTTC. The encoded protein is CASSLLRGEDGYTF. The chain is built from TRBV7-2 and TRBJ1-2; tentatively, D is TRBD1 (5 bases). V lost 2 bases and J 6 bases, leaving 13 bases between the germline ends. The CDR3 totals 14 residues. Germline-derived CDR1 and CDR2 are SGHTA and FQGNSA.

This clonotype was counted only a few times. The CDR3 sequence: CSVRFGTSGITDTQYF. Written as DNA, the CDR3 is TGCAGCGTTCGTTTCGGGACTAGCGGAATCACAGATACGCAGTATTTT. The chain employs TRBV29-1 and TRBJ2-3; 11 bases are a match to TRBD2. The CDR3 sequence is 16 residues long. Germline V gene lookup returns CDR1 SQVTM and CDR2 ANQGSEA. Trimming at V came to 5 bases and at J to 2 bases, leaving 9 bases not matched to a gene.

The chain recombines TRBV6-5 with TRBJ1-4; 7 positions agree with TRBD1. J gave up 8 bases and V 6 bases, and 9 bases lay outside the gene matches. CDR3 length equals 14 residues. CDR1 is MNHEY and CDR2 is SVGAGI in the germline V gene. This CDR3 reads CASRKNRGNEKLFF. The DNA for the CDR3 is TGTGCCAGCAGAAAAAACAGGGGTAACGAAAAACTGTTTTTT.

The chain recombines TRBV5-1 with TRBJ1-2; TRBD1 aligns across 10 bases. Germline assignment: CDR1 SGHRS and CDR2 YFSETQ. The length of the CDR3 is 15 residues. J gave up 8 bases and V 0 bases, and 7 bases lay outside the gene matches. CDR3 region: CASSLGTGGKTGYTF. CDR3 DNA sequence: TGCGCCAGCAGCTTGGGGACAGGGGGGAAGACGGGCTACACCTTC.

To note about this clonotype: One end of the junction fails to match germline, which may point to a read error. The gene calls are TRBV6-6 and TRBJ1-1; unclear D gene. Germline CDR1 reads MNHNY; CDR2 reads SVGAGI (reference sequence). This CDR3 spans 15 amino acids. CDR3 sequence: CASSDSLTPGTEAFF. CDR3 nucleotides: TGTGCCAGCAGTGACTCCCTTACCCCAGGCACTGAAGCTTTCTTT.